A selection of T cell receptor beta chains follows, all from one sample in a study of blood T cell repertoires in COVID-19. Sequencing used immunoSEQ multiplex PCR; TCRdb keeps in-frame clones, though not all of them. The sample lists about 230,000 clones; around four fifths were seen once. The sequencing sample was made of peripheral blood. The receptors stem from a woman in her 70s with active or convalescent COVID-19. Each CDR3 is given with its conserved first and last residue. D genes are given only for firm matches. Rows may omit the clone size; those that give it use once, few, many or a size class.

D | J | V | size | CDR3 | DNA
. | TRBJ1-2 | TRBV28 | . | CASSPQDSPGGYTF | TGTGCCAGCAGTCCGCAGGACAGTCCCGGTGGCTACACCTTC
. | TRBJ1-2 | TRBV30 | . | CAWNWLPNYGYTF | TGTGCCTGGAATTGGCTGCCTAACTATGGCTACACCTTC
. | TRBJ2-2 | TRBV24-1 | . | CATSDFNYARAQRTGELFF | TGTGCCACCAGTGATTTCAACTACGCGAGGGCACAGCGGACCGGGGAGCTGTTTTTT
. | TRBJ1-4 | TRBV29-1 | . | CSASTNEKLFF | TGCAGCGCCTCAACTAATGAAAAACTGTTTTTT
TRBD1 | TRBJ2-3 | TRBV5-5 | . | CASSHGTGGDTQYF | TGTGCCAGCAGCCACGGGACAGGGGGGGATACGCAGTATTTT
. | TRBJ1-1 | TRBV3-1/TRBV3-2 | few | CASSQDNGGRAEAFF | TGTGCCAGCAGCCAAGATAATGGGGGGAGGGCTGAAGCTTTCTTT
. | TRBJ1-6 | TRBV2 | . | CASSPRGREGSPLHF | TGTGCCAGCAGTCCCCGGGGCAGGGAGGGATCACCCCTCCACTTT
. | TRBJ2-1 | TRBV25-1 | once | CASLGYNEQFF | TGTGCCAGCCTCGGTTACAATGAGCAGTTCTTC
. | TRBJ1-4 | TRBV6-6 | once | CASRRRGGAYEKLFF | TGTGCCAGCAGACGACGGGGGGGCGCGTATGAAAAACTGTTTTTT
. | TRBJ1-5 | TRBV28 | . | CASSFTVPNQPQHF | TGTGCCAGCAGTTTTACAGTCCCGAATCAGCCCCAGCATTTT
TRBD1 | TRBJ1-4 | TRBV5-1 | once | CASSLWTGANEKLFF | TGCGCCAGCAGCTTGTGGACAGGGGCTAATGAAAAACTGTTTTTT
. | TRBJ2-5 | TRBV11-3 | . | CASSPPGWETQYF | TGTGCCAGCAGCCCGCCGGGTTGGGAGACCCAGTACTTC
. | TRBJ1-1 | TRBV19 | . | CASERQAGWEAFF | TGTGCCAGTGAACGACAGGCTGGATGGGAAGCTTTCTTT
. | TRBJ1-5 | TRBV3-1/TRBV3-2 | . | CASSQGFGWRSNQPQHF | TGTGCCAGCAGCCAAGGATTTGGGTGGAGAAGCAATCAGCCCCAGCATTTT
TRBD2 | TRBJ2-5 | TRBV9 | . | CASSEGLAGGYQETQYF | TGTGCCAGCAGCGAGGGACTAGCGGGGGGTTACCAAGAGACCCAGTACTTC
. | TRBJ1-4 | TRBV28 | . | CASNALGGSNNEKLFF | TGTGCCAGCAACGCCCTGGGGGGGTCTAATAATGAAAAACTGTTTTTT
TRBD1 | TRBJ2-2 | TRBV6-1 | . | CASSERRDRHTGELFF | TGTGCCAGCAGTGAACGCCGGGACAGGCATACCGGGGAGCTGTTTTTT
. | TRBJ2-7 | TRBV10-2 | few | CASSEVQGEQYF | TGCGCCAGCAGCGAAGTGCAGGGCGAGCAGTACTTC
TRBD2 | TRBJ2-5 | TRBV13 | . | CASSSRGVSGITGQETQYF | TGTGCCAGCAGCTCCCGAGGTGTTAGCGGGATAACAGGCCAAGAGACCCAGTACTTC
. | TRBJ2-3 | TRBV6-5 | . | CASSTRDTDTQYF | TGTGCCAGCAGTACTAGGGACACAGATACGCAGTATTTT
TRBD2 | TRBJ2-5 | TRBV2 | . | CASNSGYQETQYF | TGTGCCAGCAATAGCGGGTACCAAGAGACCCAGTACTTC
. | TRBJ1-1 | TRBV19 | . | CASSIAEADGRGFTEAFF | TGTGCCAGTAGTATAGCAGAGGCAGATGGGAGAGGATTTACTGAAGCTTTCTTT
TRBD2 | TRBJ2-7 | TRBV5-4 | . | CASSPTGTSPEQYF | TGTGCCAGCAGTCCAACCGGGACTAGCCCCGAGCAGTACTTC
. | TRBJ1-1 | TRBV29-1 | . | CSVEPQGNTEAFF | TGCAGCGTTGAACCTCAGGGGAACACTGAAGCTTTCTTT
TRBD1 | TRBJ1-1 | TRBV5-1 | . | CASSLVGGPNTEAFF | TGCGCCAGCAGCTTGGTAGGGGGCCCTAACACTGAAGCTTTCTTT
TRBD1 | TRBJ1-2 | TRBV7-2 | . | CASSFTGTGENGYTF | TGTGCCAGCAGCTTCACCGGGACAGGGGAGAATGGCTACACCTTC
. | TRBJ1-5 | TRBV19 | . | CASSMALNQPQHF | TGTGCCAGTAGTATGGCCCTCAATCAGCCCCAGCATTTT
. | TRBJ2-5 | TRBV14 | . | CASSQGGAAGAETQYF | TGTGCCAGCAGCCAAGGGGGAGCGGCGGGGGCAGAGACCCAGTACTTC
TRBD2 | TRBJ2-1 | TRBV5-1 | . | CASSLAPGLEEGEQFF | TGCGCCAGCAGCTTGGCTCCGGGACTAGAGGAAGGTGAGCAGTTCTTC
. | TRBJ2-6 | TRBV18 | once | CASSPLAVSGANVLTF | TGTGCCAGCTCACCCTTGGCCGTCTCTGGGGCCAACGTCCTGACTTTC
. | TRBJ1-2 | TRBV2 | . | CASRAQGFNYGYTF | TGTGCCAGCCGAGCACAGGGATTTAACTATGGCTACACCTTC
TRBD1 | TRBJ1-1 | TRBV27 | . | CASSSFSPGQGGTEAFF | TGTGCCAGCAGCTCTTTTAGTCCCGGACAGGGTGGAACTGAAGCTTTCTTT
TRBD1 | TRBJ1-1 | TRBV25-1 | few | CASSELRDREAFF | TGTGCCAGCAGTGAATTGAGGGACAGGGAAGCTTTCTTT
TRBD2 | TRBJ2-7 | TRBV5-1 | . | CASSSRDYNYEQYF | TGCGCCAGCAGCTCGCGGGACTACAACTACGAGCAGTACTTC
TRBD2 | TRBJ2-3 | TRBV3-1/TRBV3-2 | many | CASSPIAGVANTQYF | TGTGCCAGCAGCCCTATAGCGGGAGTCGCAAATACGCAGTATTTT
TRBD1 | TRBJ2-7 | TRBV7-2 | . | CASSLEWGGQGSEQYF | TGTGCCAGCAGCTTAGAGTGGGGGGGACAGGGGAGTGAGCAGTACTTC
TRBD2 | TRBJ2-5 | TRBV19 | . | CASSIDLGRGALETQYF | TGTGCCAGTAGTATAGATCTAGGGCGGGGGGCCCTGGAGACCCAGTACTTC
. | TRBJ2-5 | TRBV6-2/TRBV6-3 | . | CASSYYQQGWPETQYF | TGTGCCAGCAGTTACTACCAGCAGGGGTGGCCAGAGACCCAGTACTTC
. | TRBJ2-3 | TRBV5-4 | . | CASSRDSKSGTDTQYF | TGTGCCAGCAGCCGCGACAGTAAGAGTGGCACAGATACGCAGTATTTT
TRBD1 | TRBJ1-4 | TRBV7-9 | . | CASSPRDRLNEKLFF | TGTGCCAGCAGCCCGCGGGACAGGCTAAATGAAAAACTGTTTTTT
. | TRBJ2-7 | TRBV21-1 | . | CASKEGQGLSYEQYF | TGTGCCAGCAAGGAGGGACAGGGACTTTCCTACGAGCAGTACTTC
. | TRBJ1-5 | TRBV5-1 | . | CASSLAGSNQPQHF | TGCGCCAGCAGCTTGGCAGGGAGCAATCAGCCCCAGCATTTT
TRBD1 | TRBJ1-6 | TRBV28 | . | CASSSLGEGASNNSPLHF | TGTGCCAGCAGTTCCCTGGGAGAGGGGGCGTCCAATAATTCACCCCTCCACTTT
. | TRBJ1-2 | TRBV5-1 | . | CASSLASQGENYGYTF | TGCGCCAGCAGCTTGGCATCGCAGGGCGAGAACTATGGCTACACCTTC
TRBD1 | TRBJ2-3 | TRBV9 | . | CASSVGTGIFTDTQYF | TGTGCCAGCAGCGTGGGGACAGGGATCTTTACAGATACGCAGTATTTT
. | TRBJ2-5 | TRBV7-9 | . | CASSRPRGAQYF | TGTGCCAGCAGCCGCCCCAGGGGGGCCCAGTACTTC
. | TRBJ1-3 | TRBV28 | . | CASLLAADSGNTIYF | TGTGCCAGTCTACTCGCGGCCGACTCTGGAAACACCATATATTTT
. | TRBJ2-7 | TRBV28 | . | CASSLARGGLWEQYF | TGTGCCAGCAGTTTAGCAAGGGGAGGCCTATGGGAGCAGTACTTC
TRBD2 | TRBJ2-5 | TRBV5-1 | once | CASSPPPGGPTGETQYF | TGCGCCAGCAGCCCTCCTCCGGGGGGACCCACGGGTGAGACCCAGTACTTC
. | TRBJ1-2 | TRBV27 | . | CASSPTAGGYTF | TGTGCCAGCAGTCCTACCGCCGGGGGCTACACCTTC
TRBD2 | TRBJ2-5 | TRBV2 | . | CASKSGLAIETQYF | TGTGCCAGCAAGTCGGGACTAGCGATAGAGACCCAGTACTTC
. | TRBJ2-5 | TRBV5-1 | . | CASSTSGLRQETQYF | TGCGCCAGCAGCACCTCGGGACTTAGGCAAGAGACCCAGTACTTC
. | TRBJ1-5 | TRBV7-8 | . | CASSLVVGPFGQPQHF | TGTGCCAGCAGCTTAGTGGTGGGCCCATTCGGTCAGCCCCAGCATTTT
. | TRBJ2-7 | TRBV5-4 | once | CASSWGWRGYEQYF | TGTGCCAGCAGCTGGGGTTGGAGGGGCTACGAGCAGTACTTC
. | TRBJ2-3 | TRBV7-3 | . | CASSLSLTGGEGADTQYF | TGTGCCAGCAGCTTAAGTTTGACTGGGGGCGAGGGCGCAGATACGCAGTATTTT
. | TRBJ2-2 | TRBV28 | . | CASFFWADNTGELFF | TGTGCCAGCTTCTTTTGGGCAGATAACACCGGGGAGCTGTTTTTT
. | TRBJ2-7 | TRBV29-1 | . | CSVTGTNSYEQYF | TGCAGCGTCACAGGGACTAACTCCTACGAGCAGTACTTC
. | TRBJ1-2 | TRBV7-3 | few | CASSSGAGDYGYTF | TGTGCCAGCAGCTCCGGGGCAGGGGACTATGGCTACACCTTC
TRBD1 | TRBJ1-2 | TRBV27 | . | CASRSGGNGYTF | TGTGCCAGCAGGTCAGGGGGTAATGGCTACACCTTC
. | TRBJ1-1 | TRBV15 | . | CATSRDPQGNTEAFF | TGTGCCACCAGCAGAGATCCCCAGGGGAACACTGAAGCTTTCTTT